This T cell receptor beta chain appears in the sequencing data of a study of T cell responses to AZD1222 COVID-19 vaccine. The assay was immunoSEQ multiplex PCR, and TCRdb's table has in-frame clones only and misses some. The sample lists 110,000 to 150,000 clones, around 88% occurring once. Details on this clone: Its antigen remains unidentified.

Overall study results and limits: The reported proportion of spike-specific TCRs targeting unmutated variant regions was nearly half. A mostly white British donor set with more females was recruited, and clonal diversity was possibly underestimated. Only six or seven AZD1222 recipients tested seropositive at baseline.

This CDR3 has 15 residues. Germline V lookup: CDR1 MDHEN, CDR2 SYDVKM. V was clipped by 8 bases and J by 3 bases; unmatched bases: 8. The sample here was peripheral blood, taken on day 0 of AZD1222 vaccination. This TCR was recovered from an adult in good health. The V call is TRBV28, the J call TRBJ1-4; 8 bases align to TRBD1. The CDR3 sequence is CASSTQGAANEKLFF. CDR3 bases: TGTGCCAGCTCTACTCAGGGGGCCGCTAATGAAAAACTGTTTTTT.